Following are 16 T cell receptor beta chains from one sample sequenced in a study of Ad26.COV2.S vaccination and SARS-CoV-2 variants. The repertoire was sequenced with immunoSEQ multiplex PCR; TCRdb's copy has only in-frame clones and lacks some. The sample lists about 350,000 clones; around 87% were seen once. Treatment defined: around 19 received Ad26.COV2.S at low or high dose, single or two shots; about 5 received placebo; per-sample allocation not given. After the first vaccine or placebo injection, samples were drawn on day 63. Sequences were derived from peripheral blood, sampled in a trial of Ad26.COV2.S vaccine versus placebo. The receptors here all came from a person between 18 and 65 years old who received the Ad26.COV2.S COVID-19 vaccine or a placebo.

V is TRBV7-9 and J is TRBJ1-2; 8 bases map to TRBD1. This CDR3 has 16 residues. The J segment lost 6 bases and the V segment lost 2 bases, leaving 11 bases of the junction unmatched. The germline V gene has CDR1 SEHNR and CDR2 FQNEAQ (reference sequence). The CDR3 sequence is CASSLSWQGAHHGYTF. The CDR3 DNA sequence: TGTGCCAGCAGCTTATCATGGCAGGGGGCCCACCATGGCTACACCTTC.

The CDR3 is CASSRERGGYNEQFF. In nucleotides, the CDR3 is TGTGCCAGTAGTAGAGAGCGGGGGGGATACAATGAGCAGTTCTTC. This chain uses TRBV19 with TRBJ2-1, with 10 bases aligning to TRBD2. This CDR3 spans 15 amino acids. Germline CDR1 is LNHDA and CDR2 is SQIVND (reference sequence). V lost 4 bases and J lost 4; bases outside the gene matches: 4.

The chain carries TRBV11-2 and TRBJ1-1, with D perhaps matching TRBD1 (6 bases). Germline-derived CDR1 and CDR2 are SGHAT and FQNNGV. CDR3 length: 14 residues. V lost 2 bases and J lost 5, with 12 bases in between. CDR3 residues: CASSLFQGRTEAFF. In DNA form, the CDR3 reads TGTGCCAGCAGCTTATTCCAGGGGCGGACTGAAGCTTTCTTT.

The chain joins TRBV18 to TRBJ2-7; TRBD1 matches 7 bases. Germline CDR1 is KGHSH and CDR2 is LQKENI. V lost 3 bases and J lost 4; bases outside the gene matches: 9. The CDR3 is 15 amino acids. CDR3 DNA sequence: TGTGCCAGCTCACCCGAGGACAGGCAACTGTACGAGCAGTACTTC. It specifies CASSPEDRQLYEQYF.

V is TRBV18 and J is TRBJ1-1, with D possibly TRBD1 on 6 matching bases. Deletions cut 0 bases from V and 6 bases from J, with 14 bases between. The length of the CDR3 is 15 residues. Looked up from germline, CDR1 is KGHSH and CDR2 is LQKENI. DNA for the CDR3: TGTGCCAGCTCACCACCGGGGGGGCAGAAATCTGAAGCTTTCTTT. Translating it yields CASSPPGGQKSEAFF.

The chain has TRBV30 and TRBJ1-4; TRBD1 agrees at 7 bases. V was pared by 8 bases and J by 4 bases, with 7 bases of the junction left unmatched. The CDR3 totals 13 residues. CDR1 and CDR2 from the germline V gene are GTSNPN and SVGIG (reference sequence). For the CDR3, the DNA is TGTGCCGTTGACAGGGATGGTAATGAAAAACTGTTTTTT. Amino acids: CAVDRDGNEKLFF. The full variable domain, completed using reference TRBV30 and TRBJ1-4, is SQTIHQWPATLVQPVGSPLSLECTVEGTSNPNLYWYRQAAGRGLQLLFYSVGIGQISSEVPQNLSASRPQDRQFILSSKKLLLSDSGFYLCAVDRDGNEKLFFGSGTQLSVL.

The gene calls are TRBV27 and TRBJ1-1; D call uncertain. CDR3 size: 17 residues. Trimming cost V 7 bases and J 7 bases, with 28 bases left between them. Looked up from germline, CDR1 is MNHEY and CDR2 is SMNVEV (reference sequence). As DNA, the CDR3 is TGTGCCAGCACTATCCCCTTTGGCGAGAGTGGAACAATTGAAGCTTTCTTT. Amino acid sequence: CASTIPFGESGTIEAFF.

This chain uses TRBV24-1 with TRBJ1-6; 7 bases align to TRBD1. J gave up 9 bases and V 5 bases, and 12 bases lay outside the gene matches. Germline V lookup: CDR1 KGHDR, CDR2 SFDVKD. The CDR3 totals 16 residues. CDR3 in amino acids: CATSGILDRPSSPLHF. The DNA for the CDR3 is TGTGCCACCAGTGGAATCTTGGACAGGCCTAGTTCACCCCTCCACTTT.

The J gene is TRBJ2-1, the V gene TRBV7-6; the match to TRBD2 covers 9 bases. CDR3 length: 16 amino acids. The V gene's germline CDR1 is SGHVS and CDR2 FNYEAQ. Trimming removed 5 bases from V and 5 bases from J; junction bases left unmatched: 10. For the CDR3, the DNA is TGTGCCAGCAGCCCAGGCCCCCAGCGGGGGGACAATGAGCAGTTCTTC. Translating it yields CASSPGPQRGDNEQFF.

The chain employs TRBV10-3 and TRBJ1-1; 7 bases are a match to TRBD1. V trimming: 4 bases; J trimming: 7 bases; junction bases outside the gene matches: 3. The CDR3 has 12 residues. In germline, CDR1 is ENHRY, CDR2 SYGVKD. The CDR3 spells CAISGDRVEAFF. The CDR3 bases are TGTGCCATCAGTGGAGACAGGGTTGAAGCTTTCTTT.

The gene calls are TRBV27 and TRBJ1-2; D is undetermined. The CDR3 has 12 residues. The V end lost 4 bases, the J end lost 7 bases, and 10 bases lay between the germline ends. Germline V gives CDR1 MNHEY, CDR2 SMNVEV (reference sequence). The CDR3 here is CASSSGLSGYTF. In DNA, the CDR3 is TGTGCCAGCAGTTCGGGCCTTTCTGGCTACACCTTC.

The gene calls are TRBV3-1 (or the pseudogene TRBV3-2) and TRBJ2-2, with 10 bases fitting TRBD1. V gave up 2 bases and J gave up 4 bases; unmatched junction bases: 4. Germline CDR1 and CDR2: LGHDT and YNNKEL (reference sequence). This CDR3 region has 16 residues. CDR3 nucleotides: TGTGCCAGCAGCCAAAGCAGGACAGGGGGCACCGGGGAGCTGTTTTTT. It encodes CASSQSRTGGTGELFF.

V is TRBV7-2 and J is TRBJ2-7; 9 positions match TRBD2. Losses at the gene ends were 1 base for V and 3 bases for J; bases not matched to a gene: 1. Looked up from germline, CDR1 is SGHTA and CDR2 is FQGNSA. This CDR3 is 14 amino acids long. CDR3 nucleotides: TGTGCCAGCAGCTTAGGACTAGCGGACTACGAGCAGTACTTC. This sequence encodes CASSLGLADYEQYF.

The chain uses TRBV29-1 and TRBJ2-5; TRBD1 agrees at 8 bases. J lost 4 bases, V lost 5 bases, and 9 bases had no gene match. Germline assignment: CDR1 SQVTM and CDR2 ANQGSEA. CDR3 length: 14 residues. The CDR3 region has the DNA TGCAGCGTTTACTGGACAGGGAGGCGAGAGACCCAGTACTTC. This codes for CSVYWTGRRETQYF.

The CDR3 loop is CASSFNGPTSTEAFF. The CDR3 nucleotides are TGTGCCAGCAGCTTTAATGGTCCTACAAGCACTGAAGCTTTCTTT. The rearrangement links TRBV7-3 to TRBJ1-1; D is unresolved. V was pared by 3 bases and J by 4 bases, with 15 bases between. Per the germline V gene, CDR1 is SGHTA and CDR2 is FQGTGA. The CDR3 has 15 residues.

The chain employs TRBV3-1 (or the pseudogene TRBV3-2) and TRBJ1-2; 7 bases map to TRBD1. Trimming at V came to 6 bases and at J to 6 bases, leaving 4 bases not matched to a gene. Germline lookup yields CDR1 LGHDT and CDR2 YNNKEL (reference sequence). The CDR3 runs to 12 residues. CDR3 DNA sequence: TGTGCCAGCAGATCCGACAGGGATGGCTACACCTTC. Its protein is CASRSDRDGYTF.